The 19 T cell receptor beta chains below come from one sample, sequenced in a study of cytomegalovirus exposure and HLA in healthy donors. The PCR made use of 60 Vbeta and 13 Jbeta primers. Method: immunoSEQ multiplex PCR; TCRdb's copy keeps in-frame clones and lacks some. The sample consists of approximately 100,000 clones, 85% of them appearing once. The specimen sequenced was PBMCs. Receptors originate from a man in his thirties or forties in good health and CMV-seronegative.

The chain employs TRBV5-1 and TRBJ1-2, with D maybe TRBD1 (5 bases). Germline V gene lookup returns CDR1 SGHRS and CDR2 YFSETQ. Trimming pared 3 bases from V and 4 bases from J, leaving 13 bases between. The CDR3 extends over 14 amino acids. CDR3 residues: CASSSGGELYGYTF. DNA of the CDR3: TGCGCCAGCAGCTCGGGGGGAGAGCTCTATGGCTACACCTTC.

The chain joins TRBV7-8 to TRBJ1-1; D is unresolved. Per germline, CDR1 SGHVS and CDR2 FQNEAQ. The V end lost 5 bases, the J end lost 6 bases, and 16 bases lay between the germline ends. The CDR3 totals 14 residues. The CDR3 region has the DNA TGTGCCAGCAGCCCAAGAGGAAAAATCGCTGAAGCTTTCTTT. This translates into CASSPRGKIAEAFF. Looking up the rest from reference TRBV7-8 and TRBJ1-1 gives the full variable domain: GAGVSQSPRYKVAKRGQDVALRCDPISGHVSLFWYQQALGQGPEFLTYFQNEAQLDKSGLPSDRFFAERPEGSVSTLKIQRTQQEDSAVYLCASSPRGKIAEAFFGQGTRLTVV.

The V call is TRBV10-3, the J call TRBJ2-7, with 9 bases aligning to TRBD2. The CDR3 runs 15 residues. With V trimmed by 7 bases and J by 4 bases, 11 bases remained unmatched. Per the germline V gene, CDR1 is ENHRY and CDR2 is SYGVKD. The CDR3 region has the DNA TGTGCCATCAATACGCCGGGACTAGCAGGGTACGAGCAGTACTTC. Protein product: CAINTPGLAGYEQYF.

V gene TRBV7-2 combines with J gene TRBJ2-3; the match to TRBD1 covers 10 bases. V dropped 3 bases and J dropped 0; count of bases not matched to a gene: 0. The CDR3 has 15 amino acids. Germline V gives CDR1 SGHTA, CDR2 FQGNSA. The DNA for the CDR3 is TGTGCCAGCAGCTTGGGACAGGGGAGCACAGATACGCAGTATTTT. This translates into CASSLGQGSTDTQYF.

The chain combines TRBV27 with TRBJ1-1; D possibly corresponds to TRBD1 (6 bases). Germline-derived CDR1 and CDR2 are MNHEY and SMNVEV (reference sequence). V was pared by 3 bases and J by 0 bases, with 8 bases between. The CDR3 runs to 14 residues. The CDR3, as DNA: TGTGCCAGCAGTTTCTCAGGGGTGAACACTGAAGCTTTCTTT. Translating it yields CASSFSGVNTEAFF.

This clone came up once. V and J are TRBV4-2 and TRBJ1-2; no reliable D call. V lost 1 base and J lost 4, with 10 bases in between. Germline assignment: CDR1 LGHNA and CDR2 YNFKEQ. The length of the CDR3 is 14 residues. CDR3 region: CASSQVEFIYGYTF. CDR3 sequence (DNA): TGTGCCAGCAGCCAAGTAGAGTTCATCTATGGCTACACCTTC.

The genes are TRBV9 and TRBJ2-1; TRBD1 matches 7 bases. Per the germline V gene, CDR1 is SGDLS and CDR2 is YYNGEE. The CDR3 is 14 residues long. J gave up 9 bases and V 5 bases, and 11 bases lay outside the gene matches. CDR3 nucleotide sequence: TGTGCCAGCAGACAGGGGAATGAAGGTGGTGAGCAGTTCTTC. It is translated as CASRQGNEGGEQFF.

This chain uses TRBV11-1 with TRBJ1-1, with D tentatively TRBD1 (6 bases). The CDR3 covers 15 residues. Trimming took off 4 bases at V and 1 base at J, with 13 bases between the two ends. CDR1 and CDR2 (germline): SGHAT, FQDESV (reference sequence). DNA for the CDR3: TGTGCCAGCAGCTCGGACCCACAGGGGAACACTGAAGCTTTCTTT. It translates to CASSSDPQGNTEAFF.

V gene TRBV7-6 combines with J gene TRBJ1-5; possibly TRBD1 for D (5 bases). This CDR3 region has 15 residues. The V and J ends lost 3 bases and 0 bases respectively, with 9 bases between them. CDR1 is SGHVS and CDR2 is FNYEAQ in the germline V gene. The CDR3 spells CASSFGQGSNQPQHF. The CDR3 coding sequence is TGTGCCAGCAGCTTCGGTCAGGGTAGCAATCAGCCCCAGCATTTT. Full variable domain (rest looked up from reference TRBV7-6 and TRBJ1-5): GAGVSQSPRYKVTKRGQDVALRCDPISGHVSLYWYRQALGQGPEFLTYFNYEAQQDKSGLPNDRFSAERPEGSISTLTIQRTEQRDSAMYRCASSFGQGSNQPQHFGDGTRLSIL.

J is TRBJ2-7 and V is TRBV19; 7 bases agree with TRBD1. This CDR3 spans 15 amino acids. V dropped 4 bases and J dropped 5; count of bases not matched to a gene: 11. CDR1 LNHDA and CDR2 SQIVND come from the germline V gene (reference sequence). CDR3 amino acids: CASSKPTGLFHEQYF. The CDR3 coding sequence is TGTGCCAGTAGTAAGCCGACAGGGCTGTTCCACGAGCAGTACTTC.

V usage is TRBV5-4 and J usage is TRBJ1-4; 10 nucleotides match TRBD1. The CDR3 extends over 15 amino acids. Germline V CDR1 and CDR2: SGHNT, YYREEE (reference sequence). V lost 3 bases, J lost 8 bases, and 7 bases stayed unmatched. CDR3 sequence: CASSSFGTGVEKLFF. The DNA of the CDR3 is TGTGCCAGCAGCTCGTTCGGGACAGGGGTAGAAAAACTGTTTTTT.

The chain combines TRBV28 with TRBJ2-5; D perhaps matches TRBD1 (5 bases). CDR1 is MDHEN and CDR2 is SYDVKM in the germline V gene. The CDR3 covers 13 residues. V was cut by 5 bases and J by 4 bases, with 11 bases left in between. The CDR3 DNA reads TGTGCCAGCAGTACAGGATTTCGAGAGACCCAGTACTTC. Translated, it gives CASSTGFRETQYF. The full variable domain, in which reference TRBV28 and TRBJ2-5 provide the parts outside the CDR3, is DVKVTQSSRYLVKRTGEKVFLECVQDMDHENMFWYRQDPGLGLRLIYFSYDVKMKEKGDIPEGYSVSREKKERFSLILESASTNQTSMYLCASSTGFRETQYFGPGTRLLVL.

The chain joins TRBV7-8 to TRBJ1-3; possibly TRBD1 for D (6 bases). Germline V CDR1 and CDR2: SGHVS, FQNEAQ. The V end lost 1 base, the J end lost 3 bases, and 7 bases lay between the germline ends. The CDR3 spans 14 residues. The CDR3 spells CASSLDRVGNTIYF. The CDR3 coding sequence is TGTGCCAGCAGCTTAGACAGGGTTGGAAACACCATATATTTT.

In its sample, this clone was seen a few times. The rearrangement links TRBV30 to TRBJ2-5; TRBD1 matches 9 bases. Germline CDR1 GTSNPN, CDR2 SVGIG (reference sequence). The V segment lost 3 bases and the J segment 4 bases; nucleotides outside the gene matches: 6. This CDR3 comprises 14 residues. The CDR3 here is CAWRAQGAGETQYF. CDR3 nucleotides: TGTGCCTGGAGGGCACAGGGGGCTGGAGAGACCCAGTACTTC.

The chain employs TRBV10-3 and TRBJ2-7, with 9 bases identical to TRBD2. V lost 0 bases, J lost 5 bases, and 5 bases stayed unmatched. Germline CDR1 reads ENHRY; CDR2 reads SYGVKD. The CDR3 length is 15 residues. In nucleotides, the CDR3 is TGTGCCATCAGTGAGTCGAGCGGGAGGTACAACGAGCAGTACTTC. Translated, it gives CAISESSGRYNEQYF.

This chain uses TRBV7-8 with TRBJ2-2, with TRBD2 identical over 13 bases. The CDR3 is 17 amino acids. The V segment lost 4 bases and the J segment 7 bases; nucleotides outside the gene matches: 9. Germline V CDR1 and CDR2: SGHVS, FQNEAQ. As DNA, the CDR3 is TGTGCCAGCAGCTCCCGTCCTGGGACTAGCGGGAACGGGGAGCTGTTTTTT. This encodes CASSSRPGTSGNGELFF.

This chain links TRBV5-1 with TRBJ2-5; D is possibly TRBD1 (5 bases). V was shortened by 0 bases and J by 5 bases, with 5 bases between the two germline ends. The CDR3 covers 12 residues. Germline CDR1 and CDR2: SGHRS and YFSETQ. This CDR3 is CASSLAGETQYF. CDR3 sequence (DNA): TGCGCCAGCAGCTTGGCAGGGGAGACCCAGTACTTC. Full variable domain (missing parts from reference TRBV5-1 and TRBJ2-5): KAGVTQTPRYLIKTRGQQVTLSCSPISGHRSVSWYQQTPGQGLQFLFEYFSETQRNKGNFPGRFSGRQFSNSRSEMNVSTLELGDSALYLCASSLAGETQYFGPGTRLLVL.

J is TRBJ2-1 and V is TRBV7-6; 7 bases agree with TRBD2. V dropped 1 base and J dropped 2; count of bases not matched to a gene: 8. Germline CDR1 is SGHVS and CDR2 is FNYEAQ. This CDR3 is 17 amino acids long. The CDR3 here is CASSLDKSGMAYNEQFF. The DNA of the CDR3 is TGTGCCAGCAGCTTAGACAAAAGCGGGATGGCCTACAATGAGCAGTTCTTC. Variable domain in full (rest from reference TRBV7-6 and TRBJ2-1): GAGVSQSPRYKVTKRGQDVALRCDPISGHVSLYWYRQALGQGPEFLTYFNYEAQQDKSGLPNDRFSAERPEGSISTLTIQRTEQRDSAMYRCASSLDKSGMAYNEQFFGPGTRLTVL.

This sequence joins TRBV21-1 and TRBJ2-2; the table's D call, TRBD2, has no DNA check behind it. TRBV21-1 is noted as a pseudogene. The CDR3 sequence is 16 residues long. The CDR3 DNA sequence: TGTGCCAGCAGCAAAGCGGGACTAGCGGACACCGGGGAGCTGTTTTTT. Translating gives CASSKAGLADTGELFF.